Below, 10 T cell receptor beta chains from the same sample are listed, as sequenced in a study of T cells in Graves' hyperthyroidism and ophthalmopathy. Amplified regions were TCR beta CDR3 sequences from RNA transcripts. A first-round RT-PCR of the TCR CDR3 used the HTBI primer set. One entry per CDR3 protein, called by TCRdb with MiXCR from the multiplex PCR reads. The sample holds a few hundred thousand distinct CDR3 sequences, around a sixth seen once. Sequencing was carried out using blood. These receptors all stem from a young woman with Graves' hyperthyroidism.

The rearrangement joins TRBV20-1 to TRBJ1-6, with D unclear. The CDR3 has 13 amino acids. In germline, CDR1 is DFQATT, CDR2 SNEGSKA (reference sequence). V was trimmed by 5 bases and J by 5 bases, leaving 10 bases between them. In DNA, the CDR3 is TGCAGTGCTTTCGGGTTAGATAATTCACCCCTCCACTTT. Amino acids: CSAFGLDNSPLHF.

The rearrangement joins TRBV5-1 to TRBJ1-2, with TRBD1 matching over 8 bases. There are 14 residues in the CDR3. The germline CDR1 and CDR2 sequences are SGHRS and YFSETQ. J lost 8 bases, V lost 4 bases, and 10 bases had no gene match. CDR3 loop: CASSTTDRANGYTF. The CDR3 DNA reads TGCGCCAGCAGCACTACGGACAGGGCGAACGGCTACACCTTC. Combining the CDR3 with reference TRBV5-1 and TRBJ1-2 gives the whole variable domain KAGVTQTPRYLIKTRGQQVTLSCSPISGHRSVSWYQQTPGQGLQFLFEYFSETQRNKGNFPGRFSGRQFSNSRSEMNVSTLELGDSALYLCASSTTDRANGYTFGSGTRLTVV.

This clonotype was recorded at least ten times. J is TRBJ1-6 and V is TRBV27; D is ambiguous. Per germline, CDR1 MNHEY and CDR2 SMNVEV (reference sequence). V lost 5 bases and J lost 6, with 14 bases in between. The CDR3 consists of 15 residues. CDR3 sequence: CASSTKTFSNSPLHF. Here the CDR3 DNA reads TGTGCCAGCAGTACTAAGACATTCTCTAATTCACCCCTCCACTTT.

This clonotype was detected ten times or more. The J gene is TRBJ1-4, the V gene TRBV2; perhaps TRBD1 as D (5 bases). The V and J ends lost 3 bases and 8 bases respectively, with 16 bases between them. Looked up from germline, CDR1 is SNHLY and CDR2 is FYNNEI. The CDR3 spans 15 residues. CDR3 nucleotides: TGTGCCAGCAGTGATTTCGGGACCGGTGGAGAAAAACTGTTTTTT. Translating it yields CASSDFGTGGEKLFF.

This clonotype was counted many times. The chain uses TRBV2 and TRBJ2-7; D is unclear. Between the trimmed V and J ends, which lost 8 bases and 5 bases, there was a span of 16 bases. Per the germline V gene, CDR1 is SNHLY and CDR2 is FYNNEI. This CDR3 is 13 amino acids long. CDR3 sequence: CASLMWVRDEQYF. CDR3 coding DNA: TGTGCCAGCCTTATGTGGGTAAGGGACGAGCAGTACTTC.

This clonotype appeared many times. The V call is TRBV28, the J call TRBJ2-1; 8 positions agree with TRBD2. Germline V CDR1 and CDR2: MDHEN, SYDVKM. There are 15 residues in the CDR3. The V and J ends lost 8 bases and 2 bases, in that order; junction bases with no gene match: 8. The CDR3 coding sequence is TGTGCCAGCTGCTCCGGGGGGGGTCCCTACAATGAGCAGTTCTTC. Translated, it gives CASCSGGGPYNEQFF.

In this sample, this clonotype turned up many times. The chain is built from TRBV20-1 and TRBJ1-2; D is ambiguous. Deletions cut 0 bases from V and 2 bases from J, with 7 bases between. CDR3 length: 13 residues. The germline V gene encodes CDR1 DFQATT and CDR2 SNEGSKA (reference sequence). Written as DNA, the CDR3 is TGCAGTGCTAGAGATCCGCGGAACTATGGCTACACCTTC. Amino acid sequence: CSARDPRNYGYTF.

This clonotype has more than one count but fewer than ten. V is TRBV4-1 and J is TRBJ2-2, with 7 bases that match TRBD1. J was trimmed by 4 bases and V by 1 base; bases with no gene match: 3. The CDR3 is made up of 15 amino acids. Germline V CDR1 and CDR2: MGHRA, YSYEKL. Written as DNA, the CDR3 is TGCGCCAGCAGCCAAGTGGCAGGGGGCACCGGGGAGCTGTTTTTT. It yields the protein CASSQVAGGTGELFF.

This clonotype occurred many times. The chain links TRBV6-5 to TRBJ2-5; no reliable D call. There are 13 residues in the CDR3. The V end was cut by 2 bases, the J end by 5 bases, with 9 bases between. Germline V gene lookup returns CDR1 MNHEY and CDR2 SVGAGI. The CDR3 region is CASSYDRRETQYF. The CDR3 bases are TGTGCCAGCAGTTACGACCGAAGGGAGACCCAGTACTTC.

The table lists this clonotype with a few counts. CDR3 amino acids: CASSYSGQAPLKTQYF. The CDR3 DNA reads as TGTGCCAGCAGTTACTCGGGGCAGGCCCCTTTAAAGACCCAGTACTTC. This chain uses TRBV6-5 with TRBJ2-5; tentative D call: TRBD1 (5 bases). Germline V CDR1 and CDR2: MNHEY, SVGAGI. The CDR3 is 16 amino acids. V was trimmed by 0 bases and J by 6 bases, leaving 17 bases between them.